This TCR beta chain was recorded in a study of blood T cell repertoires in COVID-19. On the study more broadly: Samples came from the United States, Italy and Spain, spanning acute and convalescent COVID-19. The cDNA or gDNA used as material had been derived from T cells, B-cell-depleted T cells, or PBMCs.

The CDR3 runs 13 residues. Germline CDR1 and CDR2: KGHDR and SFDVKD. V dropped 4 bases and J dropped 0 bases, with 4 bases sitting between them. Per the study methods: Estimation of nucleated cell counts was performed using reference gene primer amplification. Using immunoSEQ multiplex PCR, the repertoire was profiled, and TCRdb retains in-frame clones only, with some absent. Clone size and the V and J calls come from that table; the DNA yielded D and trimming. In the table there are under 200,000 clones, nearly 90% of which are singletons. The clonotype comes from a man in his sixties with active or convalescent COVID-19. Sequencing used peripheral blood. J is TRBJ2-3 and V is TRBV24-1; D gene unclear. CDR3 coding DNA: TGTGCCACCAGTGACTACAGCACAGATACGCAGTATTTT. Translating it yields CATSDYSTDTQYF.